The 13 T cell receptor beta chains listed next were all sequenced from one sample in a study of T cells in women clearing cervical HPV infection. Using immunoSEQ multiplex PCR, the repertoire was profiled, and TCRdb retains in-frame clones only, with some absent. The sample is made up of tens of thousands of clones, and the top ten hold around 9.2% of it. The sequenced sample consisted of blood buffy coat. Every receptor here comes from a woman aged 18 to 69 with a cervical HPV16 infection that either progressed to CIN3+ or cleared (not recorded which).

About this clone: The read gets to within 3 residues of the CDR3 end, and the germline J gene fills in the rest. The gene calls are TRBV19 and TRBJ2-1; TRBD2 matches at 8 bases. Trimming at V came to 6 bases and at J to 4 bases, leaving 14 bases not matched to a gene. Germline loops: CDR1 LNHDA, CDR2 SQIVND (reference sequence). The CDR3 totals 17 residues. CDR3 sequence: CASRSTSGKDLYNEQFF. The covered CDR3 bases are TGTGCCAGTAGATCTACTAGCGGCAAGGACCTATACAATGAG.

The part of the CDR3 DNA that was read is TGTGCCAGCAGCGGTTTTGCTAGAGTCGAC. Protein product: CASSGFARVD. The full-length CDR3 reads as CASSGFARVDYTF. The rearrangement links TRBV7-2 to TRBJ1-2; the D is unclear. The read ends 3 residues before the CDR3 terminus; that terminus is restored from the germline J gene. This CDR3 has 13 residues. The germline gives CDR1 SGHTA, CDR2 FQGNSA.

About this clone: Coverage ceases 3 residues before the CDR3 finishes, and the germline J gene fills in the end. At the DNA level, this CDR3 is encoded by other sequences in the same sample as well. V usage is TRBV5-6 and J usage is TRBJ1-3; the match to TRBD1 covers 7 bases. The germline CDR1 and CDR2 sequences are SGHDT and YYEEEE. This CDR3 spans 14 amino acids. After removal of 5 bases from V and 6 bases from J, the junction contained 8 bases not matched to a gene. Here the CDR3 reads CASRPIGQENTIYF. CDR3 DNA (partial): TGTGCCAGCAGACCCATCGGACAGGAAAACACC.

As to this clone: The read terminates 3 residues ahead of where the CDR3 ends, so the germline J gene completes it. The chain recombines TRBV7-2 with TRBJ1-4, with TRBD1 matching over 7 bases. Per the germline V gene, CDR1 is SGHTA and CDR2 is FQGNSA. Trimming at V came to 2 bases and at J to 3 bases, leaving 3 bases not matched to a gene. CDR3 length: 15 residues. Partial CDR3 DNA: TGTGCCAGCAGCTTAAGGGGGCGAGCTAATGAAAAA. This translates into CASSLRGRANEK. The entire CDR3 sequence reads CASSLRGRANEKLFF.

To note about this clone: The CDR3 end lies 3 residues beyond the end of the read and is filled in from the germline J gene. J is TRBJ1-2 and V is TRBV2; D is perhaps TRBD1 (5 bases). V lost 4 bases and J 4 bases, leaving 10 bases between the germline ends. The germline V gene has CDR1 SNHLY and CDR2 FYNNEI. The CDR3 contains 13 residues. The CDR3 reads CASSAGSVYGYTF. The CDR3 DNA, read in part, is TGTGCCAGCAGTGCAGGGTCGGTCTATGGC. The full variable domain, with the rest looked up from reference TRBV2 and TRBJ1-2, is EPEVTQTPSHQVTQMGQEVILRCVPISNHLYFYWYRQILGQKVEFLVSFYNNEISEKSEIFDDQFSVERPDGSNFTLKIRSTKLEDSAMYFCASSAGSVYGYTFGSGTRLTVV.

A note on this clone: The CDR3 end is not reached by the read, which stops 3 residues before it; the germline J gene fills it in. This rearrangement joins TRBV19 to TRBJ2-2, with 9 bases fitting TRBD1. Germline assignment: CDR1 LNHDA and CDR2 SQIVND (reference sequence). This CDR3 spans 17 amino acids. The CDR3 is CASTSIREGQGKEKLFF. The sequenced part of the CDR3 DNA is TGTGCCAGTACCTCGATTAGGGAGGGACAGGGAAAGGAAAAG.

A remark on this clone: The read ends 3 residues before the CDR3 terminus; that terminus is restored from the germline J gene. The genes are TRBV5-6 and TRBJ2-1; D possibly corresponds to TRBD1 (6 bases). V lost 2 bases to trimming and J lost 7 bases, with 13 bases between them. Germline CDR1 SGHDT, CDR2 YYEEEE. The CDR3 spans 14 residues. The part of the CDR3 DNA that was read is TGTGCCAGCAGCTTTCGTCAGGGGTTTAATGAG. Translating gives CASSFRQGFNE. The CDR3 in its entirety is CASSFRQGFNEQFF.

A remark on this clone: The CDR3 goes on 3 residues after the read ends, and that part is filled in from the germline J gene. The J gene is TRBJ2-2, the V gene TRBV20-1; tentatively, D is TRBD2 (7 bases). The CDR3 loop spans 16 amino acids. Germline V gene lookup returns CDR1 DFQATT and CDR2 SNEGSKA (reference sequence). Trimming took off 3 bases at V and 2 bases at J, with 16 bases between the two ends. The CDR3 is CSASGVGGANTGELFF. The covered CDR3 bases are TGCAGTGCTAGTGGAGTGGGGGGGGCTAACACCGGGGAG.

Concerning this clone itself: The read is 3 residues too short to cover the CDR3 end, so that end is filled in from the germline J gene. The chain carries TRBV18 and TRBJ2-5; TRBD2 matches 7 bases. Germline loops: CDR1 KGHSH, CDR2 LQKENI. This CDR3 is 13 amino acids long. J was trimmed by 4 bases and V by 3 bases; bases with no gene match: 2. The CDR3 loop reads CASSPRLAETQYF. The sequenced part of the CDR3 DNA is TGTGCCAGCTCACCTCGACTAGCAGAGACC.

To note about this clone: The sequence runs out 3 residues before the end of the CDR3; the remainder is reconstructed from the germline J gene. V and J are TRBV7-9 and TRBJ2-7; 10 bases fit TRBD2. This CDR3 has 15 amino acids. Per the germline V gene, CDR1 is SEHNR and CDR2 is FQNEAQ (reference sequence). V lost 4 bases and J lost 4; bases outside the gene matches: 7. The DNA read from the CDR3 is TGTGCCAGCAGCTCCCCGGGACTAGCGAAATACGAG. Encoded protein: CASSSPGLAKYE. The CDR3 in full is CASSSPGLAKYEQYF.

In regard to this clone: The CDR3 end is not reached by the read, which stops 3 residues before it; the germline J gene fills it in. V gene TRBV13 combines with J gene TRBJ1-1; TRBD1 agrees at 7 bases. In germline, CDR1 is PRHDT, CDR2 FYEKMQ (reference sequence). The CDR3 runs to 20 residues. CDR3 amino acids: CASSSGLGTEHYGRQETAFF. Partial CDR3 DNA: TGTGCCAGCAGCTCTGGGCTGGGGACAGAGCATTACGGACGGCAAGAGACA.

With regard to this clone: The read finishes 3 residues shy of the CDR3 end, and the germline J gene is used to complete it. V is TRBV2 and J is TRBJ1-2, with unresolved D. This CDR3 comprises 13 residues. Germline assignment: CDR1 SNHLY and CDR2 FYNNEI. CDR3 DNA, as far as it was read: TGTGCCAGCGCTAGCGGAGCTACAGATACC. Translated, it gives CASASGATDT. In full, the CDR3 is CASASGATDTYTF.

Details on this clone: The CDR3 end is not reached by the read, which stops 3 residues before it; the germline J gene fills it in. V usage is TRBV20-1 and J usage is TRBJ1-4, with a tentative D call TRBD1 (5 bases). Trimming took off 3 bases at V and 4 bases at J, with 12 bases between the two ends. CDR1 is DFQATT and CDR2 is SNEGSKA in the germline V gene (reference sequence). The CDR3 length is 14 residues. The CDR3 protein is CSARPGLLNEKLFF. The covered CDR3 bases are TGCAGTGCTAGGCCGGGACTTCTTAATGAAAAA.